These 7 T cell receptor beta chains originate from one sample sequenced in a study of beta chain features in type 1 diabetes. The isolated RNA, all of it, was reverse transcribed, so expressed TCRB transcripts were what got sequenced. Here immunoSEQ multiplex PCR was the method, and the copy in TCRdb shows in-frame clones only, minus some. The sample holds 250,000 or so clones; approximately 20% are singletons and the top ten take 0.028%. Antigens of these TCRs are unknown. Study findings and constraints: Shortening of TCRB CDR3s, moderate but significant, appeared in all four CD4+ subsets of Type 1 diabetes patients.

Sequenced material: naive CD4+ T cells from blood. These receptor sequences come from a woman between 35 and 50 years old with type 1 diabetes.

This rearrangement joins TRBV4-3 to TRBJ2-7; 7 positions match TRBD2. The germline V gene has CDR1 LGHNA and CDR2 YSLEER. The V segment lost 4 bases and the J segment 2 bases; nucleotides outside the gene matches: 8. The CDR3 covers 15 residues. The CDR3 nucleotides are TGCGCCAGCAGCCCGTACGCGGGAGTCACCTACGAGCAGTACTTC. It yields the protein CASSPYAGVTYEQYF.

This clone came up a few times. The chain employs TRBV29-1 and TRBJ1-2, with 8 nucleotides matching TRBD1. The CDR3 runs to 13 residues. Germline V gene sequence: CDR1 SQVTM, CDR2 ANQGSEA. V lost 1 base, J lost 4 bases, and 2 bases stayed unmatched. CDR3 nucleotides: TGCAGCGTTGAAGGGGACAGGAGCTATGGCTACACCTTC. This sequence encodes CSVEGDRSYGYTF.

This clone was detected a few times. The chain recombines TRBV13 with TRBJ2-2, with D tentatively TRBD2 (5 bases). The CDR3 has 11 residues. Trimming stripped 5 bases from V and 8 bases from J, with 6 bases between. The germline CDR1 and CDR2 sequences are PRHDT and FYEKMQ (reference sequence). The CDR3 DNA is TGTGCCAGCAGCCTAGCAGGGGAGCTGTTTTTT. It specifies CASSLAGELFF.

The CDR3 reads CASSVLPGTYGYTF. CDR3 nucleotides: TGTGCCAGCAGCGTTCTTCCGGGGACATATGGCTACACCTTC. The chain recombines TRBV9 with TRBJ1-2; the D gene is possibly TRBD1 (6 bases). Trimming took off 2 bases at V and 5 bases at J, with 13 bases between the two ends. This CDR3 is built from 14 residues. CDR1 SGDLS and CDR2 YYNGEE come from the germline V gene. Full variable domain (missing parts from reference TRBV9 and TRBJ1-2): DSGVTQTPKHLITATGQRVTLRCSPRSGDLSVYWYQQSLDQGLQFLIQYYNGEERAKGNILERFSAQQFPDLHSELNLSSLELGDSALYFCASSVLPGTYGYTFGSGTRLTVV.

The CDR3 nucleotides read TGTGCCTGGAGTACCACAGGGGGCACTGAAGCTTTCTTT. Encoded protein: CAWSTTGGTEAFF. V and J are TRBV30 and TRBJ1-1; 8 bases are shared with TRBD1. CDR1 GTSNPN and CDR2 SVGIG come from the germline V gene (reference sequence). The CDR3 is made up of 13 amino acids. V was clipped by 2 bases and J by 4 bases; unmatched bases: 3.

This clone was observed a few times. The same CDR3 arises from other DNA sequences in this sample as well. In nucleotides, the CDR3 is TGTGCCAGCAGCCTACAGGGGGGGAATCAGCCCCAGCATTTT. Its translation: CASSLQGGNQPQHF. The chain recombines TRBV7-9 with TRBJ1-5; 8 positions match TRBD1. This CDR3 region has 14 residues. Germline CDR1 SEHNR, CDR2 FQNEAQ (reference sequence). Trimming took 5 bases from V and 4 from J; bases not matched to a gene: 4.

The chain is built from TRBV29-1 and TRBJ1-1; 8 bases are a match to TRBD1. Germline CDR1 and CDR2: SQVTM and ANQGSEA. CDR3 length equals 13 residues. The V gene end was trimmed by 7 bases and the J gene end by 5 bases; junction bases not matched to a gene: 9. Written as DNA, the CDR3 is TGCAGCGGGACACAGGGGGGATCGACTGAAGCTTTCTTT. It is translated as CSGTQGGSTEAFF.